Listed here is a single TCR beta chain. The method was immunoSEQ multiplex PCR; TCRdb's version includes in-frame clones alone and lacks a portion of them. The sample has 55,000 to 80,000 clones, 83% seen once. This sample was taken from a study of blood T cell repertoires in COVID-19. Study background: The cDNA or gDNA used as material had been derived from T cells, B-cell-depleted T cells, or PBMCs.

Trimming at V came to 4 bases and at J to 6 bases, leaving 13 bases not matched to a gene. Per the germline V gene, CDR1 is LNHDA and CDR2 is SQIVND (reference sequence). The CDR3 is 16 residues long. The J gene is TRBJ2-7, the V gene TRBV19; 9 nucleotides match TRBD1. Input material: peripheral blood. The TCR originated in a human donor in a cohort sampled during active COVID-19. This CDR3 reads CASSTRWDRVLSEQYF. CDR3 in DNA: TGTGCCAGTAGTACCCGATGGGACAGGGTTTTAAGCGAGCAGTACTTC.